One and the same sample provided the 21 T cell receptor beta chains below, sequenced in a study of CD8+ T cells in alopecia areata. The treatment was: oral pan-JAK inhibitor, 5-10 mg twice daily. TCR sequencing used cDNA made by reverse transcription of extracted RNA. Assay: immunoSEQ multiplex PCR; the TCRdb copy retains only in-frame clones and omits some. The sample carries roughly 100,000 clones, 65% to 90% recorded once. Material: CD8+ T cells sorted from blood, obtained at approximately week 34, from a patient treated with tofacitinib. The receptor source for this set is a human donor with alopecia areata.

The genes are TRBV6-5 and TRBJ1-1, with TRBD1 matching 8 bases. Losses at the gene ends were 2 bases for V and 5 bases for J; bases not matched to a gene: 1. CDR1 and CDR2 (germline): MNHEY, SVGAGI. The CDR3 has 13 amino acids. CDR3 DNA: TGTGCCAGCAGTTACAACAGGGGGACTGAAGCTTTCTTT. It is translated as CASSYNRGTEAFF.

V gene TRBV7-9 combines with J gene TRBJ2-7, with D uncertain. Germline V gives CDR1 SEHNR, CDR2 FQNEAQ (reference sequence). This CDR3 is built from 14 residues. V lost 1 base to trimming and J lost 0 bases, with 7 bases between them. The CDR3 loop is CASSLVQSSYEQYF. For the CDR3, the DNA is TGTGCCAGCAGCTTAGTACAAAGCTCCTACGAGCAGTACTTC.

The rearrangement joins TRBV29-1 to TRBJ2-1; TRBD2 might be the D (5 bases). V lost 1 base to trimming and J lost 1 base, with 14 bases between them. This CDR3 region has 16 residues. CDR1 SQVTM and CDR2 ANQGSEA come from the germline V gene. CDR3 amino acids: CSVEGLAGVSYNEQFF. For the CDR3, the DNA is TGCAGCGTTGAAGGATTGGCGGGTGTTTCCTACAATGAGCAGTTCTTC.

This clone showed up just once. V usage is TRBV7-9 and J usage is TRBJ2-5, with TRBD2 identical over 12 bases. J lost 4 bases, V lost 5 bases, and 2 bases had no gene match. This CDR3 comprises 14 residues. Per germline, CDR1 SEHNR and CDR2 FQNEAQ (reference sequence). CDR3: CASSAGLAGETQYF. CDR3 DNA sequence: TGTGCCAGCAGCGCGGGACTAGCGGGAGAGACCCAGTACTTC. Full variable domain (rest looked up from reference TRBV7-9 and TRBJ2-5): DTGVSQNPRHKITKRGQNVTFRCDPISEHNRLYWYRQTLGQGPEFLTYFQNEAQLEKSRLLSDRFSAERPKGSFSTLEIQRTEQGDSAMYLCASSAGLAGETQYFGPGTRLLVL.

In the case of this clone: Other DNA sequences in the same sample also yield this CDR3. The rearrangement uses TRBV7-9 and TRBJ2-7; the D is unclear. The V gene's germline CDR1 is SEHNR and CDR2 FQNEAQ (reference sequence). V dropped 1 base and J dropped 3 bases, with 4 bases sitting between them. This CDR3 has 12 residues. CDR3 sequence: CASSLGFYEQYF. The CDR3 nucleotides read TGTGCCAGCAGCTTAGGGTTCTACGAGCAGTACTTC.

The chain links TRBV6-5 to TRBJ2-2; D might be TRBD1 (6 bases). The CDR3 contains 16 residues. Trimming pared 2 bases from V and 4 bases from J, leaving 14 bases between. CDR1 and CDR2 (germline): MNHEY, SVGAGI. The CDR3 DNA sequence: TGTGCCAGCAGTTACAACAGGGTGGGGGCCACCGGGGAGCTGTTTTTT. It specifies CASSYNRVGATGELFF.

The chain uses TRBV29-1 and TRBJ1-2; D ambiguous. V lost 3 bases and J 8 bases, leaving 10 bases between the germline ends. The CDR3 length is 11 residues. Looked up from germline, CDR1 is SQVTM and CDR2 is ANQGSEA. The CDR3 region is CSVEERRGYTF. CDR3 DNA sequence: TGCAGCGTTGAGGAGAGGAGAGGCTACACCTTC.

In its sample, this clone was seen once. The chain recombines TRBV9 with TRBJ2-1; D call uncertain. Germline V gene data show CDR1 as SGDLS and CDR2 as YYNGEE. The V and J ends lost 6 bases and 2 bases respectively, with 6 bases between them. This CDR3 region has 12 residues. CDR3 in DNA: TGTGCCAGCAAGGCTACCTACAATGAGCAGTTCTTC. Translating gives CASKATYNEQFF. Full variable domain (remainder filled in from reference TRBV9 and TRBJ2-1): DSGVTQTPKHLITATGQRVTLRCSPRSGDLSVYWYQQSLDQGLQFLIQYYNGEERAKGNILERFSAQQFPDLHSELNLSSLELGDSALYFCASKATYNEQFFGPGTRLTVL.

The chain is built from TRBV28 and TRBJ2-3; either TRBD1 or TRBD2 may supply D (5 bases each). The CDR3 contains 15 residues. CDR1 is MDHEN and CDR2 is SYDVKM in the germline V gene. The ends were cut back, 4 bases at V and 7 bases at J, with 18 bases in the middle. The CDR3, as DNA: TGTGCCAGCAGTTCCCATCGCCGGGGACCCTATACGCAGTATTTT. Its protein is CASSSHRRGPYTQYF.

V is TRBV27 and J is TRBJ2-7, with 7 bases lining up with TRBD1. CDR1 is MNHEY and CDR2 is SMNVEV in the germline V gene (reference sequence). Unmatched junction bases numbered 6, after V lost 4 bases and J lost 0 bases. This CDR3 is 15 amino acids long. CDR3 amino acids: CASSSTQGLSYEQYF. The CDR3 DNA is TGTGCCAGCAGTTCGACACAGGGGCTCTCCTACGAGCAGTACTTC.

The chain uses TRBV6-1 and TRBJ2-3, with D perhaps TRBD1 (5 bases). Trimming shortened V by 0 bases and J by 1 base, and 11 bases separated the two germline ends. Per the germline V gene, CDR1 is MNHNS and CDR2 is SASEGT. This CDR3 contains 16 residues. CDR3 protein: CASSEAQGRGTDTQYF. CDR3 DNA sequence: TGTGCCAGCAGTGAAGCGCAGGGCAGGGGCACAGATACGCAGTATTTT.

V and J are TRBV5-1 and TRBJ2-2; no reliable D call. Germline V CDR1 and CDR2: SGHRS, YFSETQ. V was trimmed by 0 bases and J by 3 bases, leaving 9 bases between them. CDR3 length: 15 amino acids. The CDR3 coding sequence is TGCGCCAGCAGCTTGGCACGGGTGGACACCGGGGAGCTGTTTTTT. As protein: CASSLARVDTGELFF. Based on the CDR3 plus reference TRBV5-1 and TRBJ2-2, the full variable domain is KAGVTQTPRYLIKTRGQQVTLSCSPISGHRSVSWYQQTPGQGLQFLFEYFSETQRNKGNFPGRFSGRQFSNSRSEMNVSTLELGDSALYLCASSLARVDTGELFFGEGSRLTVL.

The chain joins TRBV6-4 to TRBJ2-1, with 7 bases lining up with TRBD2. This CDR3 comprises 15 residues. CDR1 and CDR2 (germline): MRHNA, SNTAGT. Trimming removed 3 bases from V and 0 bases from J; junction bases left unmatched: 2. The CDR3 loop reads CASSEGEGSYNEQFF. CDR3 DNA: TGTGCCAGCAGTGAGGGGGAGGGCTCCTACAATGAGCAGTTCTTC.

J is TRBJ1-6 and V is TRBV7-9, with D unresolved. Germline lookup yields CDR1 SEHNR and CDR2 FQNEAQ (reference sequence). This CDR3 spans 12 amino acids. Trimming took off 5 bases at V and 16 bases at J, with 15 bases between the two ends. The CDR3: CASSRTSTLLHF. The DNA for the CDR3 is TGTGCCAGCAGCCGGACGTCTACCCTGCTCCACTTT.

As DNA, the CDR3 is TGCGCCAGCAGCCAAGGTCAAATCGGCGAGCAGTACTTC. Amino acids: CASSQGQIGEQYF. This rearrangement joins TRBV4-1 to TRBJ2-7, with D uncertain. Per germline, CDR1 MGHRA and CDR2 YSYEKL. There are 13 residues in the CDR3. With 1 base removed from V and 6 bases from J, the gap between germline ends came to 10 bases.

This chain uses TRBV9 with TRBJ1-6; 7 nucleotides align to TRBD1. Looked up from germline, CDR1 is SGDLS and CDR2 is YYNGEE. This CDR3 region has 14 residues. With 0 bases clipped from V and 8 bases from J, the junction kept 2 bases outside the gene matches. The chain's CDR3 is CASSVGDRDSPLHF. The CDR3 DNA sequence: TGTGCCAGCAGCGTAGGGGACAGAGATTCACCCCTCCACTTT.

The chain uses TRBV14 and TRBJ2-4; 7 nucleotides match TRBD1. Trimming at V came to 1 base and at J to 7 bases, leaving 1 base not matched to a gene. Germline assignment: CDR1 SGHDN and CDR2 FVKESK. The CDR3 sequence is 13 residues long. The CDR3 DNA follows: TGTGCCAGCAGCCAAGCGGGACAGAACATTCAGTACTTC. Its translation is CASSQAGQNIQYF.

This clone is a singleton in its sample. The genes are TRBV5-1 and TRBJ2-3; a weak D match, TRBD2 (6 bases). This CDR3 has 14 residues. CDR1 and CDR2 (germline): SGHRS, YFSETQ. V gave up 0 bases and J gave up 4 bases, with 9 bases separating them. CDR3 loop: CASSLEERADTQYF. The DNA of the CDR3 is TGCGCCAGCAGCTTGGAAGAGCGGGCAGATACGCAGTATTTT.

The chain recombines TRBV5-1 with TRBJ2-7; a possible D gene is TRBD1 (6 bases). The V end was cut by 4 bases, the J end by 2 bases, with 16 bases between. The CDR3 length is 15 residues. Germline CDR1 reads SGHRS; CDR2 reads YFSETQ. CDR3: CASSDSGTRAYEQYF. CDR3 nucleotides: TGCGCCAGCAGCGATTCCGGGACACGAGCCTACGAGCAGTACTTC.

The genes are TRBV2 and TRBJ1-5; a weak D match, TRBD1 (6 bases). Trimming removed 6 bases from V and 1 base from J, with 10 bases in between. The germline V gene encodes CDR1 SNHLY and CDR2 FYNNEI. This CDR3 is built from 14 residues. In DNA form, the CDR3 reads TGTGCCAGCAGGAGGACAGTCAGCAATCAGCCCCAGCATTTT. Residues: CASRRTVSNQPQHF.

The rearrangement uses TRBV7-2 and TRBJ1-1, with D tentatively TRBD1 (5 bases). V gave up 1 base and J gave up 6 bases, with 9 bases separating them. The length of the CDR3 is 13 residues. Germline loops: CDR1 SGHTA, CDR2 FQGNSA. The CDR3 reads CASSLGGIAEAFF. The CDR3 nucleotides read TGTGCCAGCAGCTTAGGGGGGATTGCTGAAGCTTTCTTT.